The following is a T cell receptor (beta chain) sequence with its context. Its cognate antigen is unknown. This sample was included in a study of T cells in Graves' hyperthyroidism and ophthalmopathy. At the level of the study: Before any treatment, at initial diagnosis, peripheral blood was collected.

The study's findings and limits: Ophthalmopathy got predicted by the model a median about 6.7 months before its onset.

The CDR3 is 12 residues long. The junction had 5 bases not matched to a gene; V was cut back by 3 bases and J by 15 bases. CDR1 is LGHDT, CDR2 YNNKEL, per germline (reference sequence). RNA transcripts provided the source from which TCR beta CDR3 regions were amplified. The HTBI primer set was used in a first-round RT-PCR of the TCR CDR3. TCRdb itself ran the multiplex PCR reads through MiXCR, one entry per CDR3 protein. The sample holds 300,000 to 400,000 distinct CDR3 sequences, roughly 13% seen once. This TCR was sampled from a woman aged 25 to 39 with Graves' hyperthyroidism. Sample: blood. This sequence joins TRBV3-1 and TRBJ2-1; 10 bases align to TRBD2. This chain's CDR3 is CASSHLAGERFF. The CDR3 DNA sequence: TGTGCCAGCAGCCATCTAGCGGGAGAGAGGTTCTTC.